A selection of T cell receptor beta chains follows, all from one sample in a study of CDR3 diversity in severe acne. TCRdb used MiXCR to reprocess the PCR reads, holding one entry per CDR3 protein. The sample carries about 85,000 distinct CDR3 sequences, roughly 52% recorded once. The sequenced sample consisted of blood. Receptor source: a male donor in good health, serving as a control. Both conserved end residues are part of each CDR3. The order of the fields is J gene, clone size, V gene, D gene, CDR3 DNA, CDR3 protein. The D gene is left open where the match is weak. Size is omitted from some rows. Given values are once, few, many or a class for expanded clones.

>TRBJ1-1|once|TRBV5-1|TRBD1
TGCGCCAGCAGAGTACAGGGGGTCACTGAAGCTTTCTTT
CASRVQGVTEAFF
>TRBJ2-7|few|TRBV29-1|.
TGCAGCGTTGCCCCTTTGAGTGGAGGTAGGAACGAGCAGTACTTC
CSVAPLSGGRNEQYF
>TRBJ2-7|.|TRBV12-3/TRBV12-4|TRBD2
TGTGCCAGCAGCGGCACTAGCGGGAAATCCTACGAGCAGTACTTC
CASSGTSGKSYEQYF
>TRBJ2-5|few|TRBV6-9|.
TGTGCCAGCAGTGAACTAGAGACCCAGTACTTC
CASSELETQYF
>TRBJ2-7|.|TRBV6-4|TRBD2
TGTGCCAGCAGCCCCCTAGCGGGAGGGCCTGTTGAGCAGTACTTC
CASSPLAGGPVEQYF
>TRBJ1-2|.|TRBV2|.
TGTGCCAGCAGTGCGTCTCTGCAGAACTATGGCTACACCTTC
CASSASLQNYGYTF
>TRBJ1-4|few|TRBV7-3|TRBD1
TGTGCCAGCAGCGAGGGACAGCATGCGGAAAAACTGTTTTTT
CASSEGQHAEKLFF
>TRBJ1-2|.|TRBV7-9|.
TGTGCCAGCAGCTTAGTTGGGGTTACAGGGAGAGGCTACACCTTC
CASSLVGVTGRGYTF
>TRBJ1-5|once|TRBV27|.
TGTGCCAGCAGTCCAGGGCGGCAGCCCCAGCATTTT
CASSPGRQPQHF
>TRBJ2-7|many|TRBV20-1|.
TGCAGTGCTAGCGGGGCTGGGGCCGAGCAGTACTTC
CSASGAGAEQYF
>TRBJ2-2|.|TRBV10-1|.
TGCGCCAGCAGCGGGAGAAGCGCCGGGGAGCTGTTTTTT
CASSGRSAGELFF
>TRBJ2-7|once|TRBV2|.
TGTGCCAGCAGTGGGGGAACAACTTACGAGCAGTACTTC
CASSGGTTYEQYF
>TRBJ1-4|.|TRBV18|TRBD1
TGTGCCAGCTCAACCCGACAGGGCAGGACTAATGAAAAACTGTTTTTT
CASSTRQGRTNEKLFF
>TRBJ2-7|few|TRBV5-5|.
TGTGCCAGCAGCTTGGTCCCTCAACAGGAGTACTTC
CASSLVPQQEYF
>TRBJ1-2|.|TRBV27|TRBD1
TGTGCCAGCAGTTTAGGAAGGGGGCATTTTGGCTACACCTTC
CASSLGRGHFGYTF
>TRBJ2-3|many|TRBV6-2/TRBV6-3|TRBD2
TGTGCCAGCAGAGGCCTAGCGGAATCAACAGATACGCAGTATTTT
CASRGLAESTDTQYF
>TRBJ2-7|.|TRBV6-6|.
TGTGCCTGCAATTACACCGACTACGAGCAGTACTTC
CACNYTDYEQYF
>TRBJ1-2|.|TRBV20-1|TRBD1
TGCAGTGCTCGGGACAGTAACTATGGCTACACCTTC
CSARDSNYGYTF
>TRBJ2-1|many|TRBV5-1|.
TGCGCCAGCAGCTTTGACCGGAACAATGAGCAGTTCTTC
CASSFDRNNEQFF
>TRBJ1-5|.|TRBV30|TRBD1
TGTGCCTGGAGTGATTATTCGGGACAGGCCCTGAATCAGCCCCAGCATTTT
CAWSDYSGQALNQPQHF
>TRBJ2-7|.|TRBV2|TRBD2
TGTGCCAGCCGGGTGGGGGGGTCCCACGAGCAGTACTTC
CASRVGGSHEQYF
>TRBJ2-7|few|TRBV24-1|.
TGTGCCGCCGGGCGGCCGGACTCCTACGAGCAGTACTTC
CAAGRPDSYEQYF
>TRBJ2-5|.|TRBV10-3|TRBD1
TGTGCCATCAGCAGGGGGACACAAGAGACCCAGTACTTC
CAISRGTQETQYF
>TRBJ2-7|.|TRBV7-9|.
TGTGCCAGCAGCTTAGCGGGTGGGAGGTCCTACGAGCAGTACTTC
CASSLAGGRSYEQYF
>TRBJ2-7|medium-sized|TRBV12-3/TRBV12-4|.
TGTGCCAGCAGTTTAGGGTACTACGAGCAGTACTTC
CASSLGYYEQYF
>TRBJ2-7|.|TRBV13|.
TGTGCCAGCACCAGTGCCGGGACTGCCTCCTACGAGCAGTACTTC
CASTSAGTASYEQYF
>TRBJ1-1|many|TRBV5-4|.
TGTGCCAGCAGCCGCGTCCCGGGACAAGGCGGGGGTGAAGCTTTCTTT
CASSRVPGQGGGEAFF
>TRBJ1-6|.|TRBV25-1|.
TGTGCCAGCAGCCTCCTCCGACAGCCAAATTCACCCCTCCACTTT
CASSLLRQPNSPLHF
>TRBJ1-6|.|TRBV5-1|.
TGCGCCAGCGGAACCAGGCGGGGGAATTCACCCCTCCACTTT
CASGTRRGNSPLHF
>TRBJ1-1|many|TRBV27|.
TGTGCCAGCAGTTCAGGGTTGGCCACTGAAGCTTTCTTT
CASSSGLATEAFF
>TRBJ2-2|.|TRBV24-1|.
TGTGCCACCAGTGATTTACCCCTAACTCACACCGGGGAGCTGTTTTTT
CATSDLPLTHTGELFF
>TRBJ2-4|many|TRBV15|.
TGTGCCACCAGCAGAGGCCCCCCGGCCAAAAACATTCAGTACTTC
CATSRGPPAKNIQYF
>TRBJ2-5|.|TRBV24-1|TRBD1
TGTGCCACCAGTGATACAACAGGGGCTGGTGCCTGCGAGCAGCACTTC
CATSDTTGAGACEQHF
>TRBJ2-3|.|TRBV6-5|TRBD1
TGTGCCAGCAGCCGAACGACAGGGGCAGATACGCAGTATTTT
CASSRTTGADTQYF
>TRBJ2-7|few|TRBV11-2|TRBD2
TGTGCCAGCCCTAAAAGGCAACGCGGGAGGGGCTACGAGCAGTACTTC
CASPKRQRGRGYEQYF
>TRBJ1-2|.|TRBV19|.
TGTGCCAGTGTGGACAGCTCCCTCTATGGCTACACCTTC
CASVDSSLYGYTF
>TRBJ1-1|many|TRBV12-3/TRBV12-4|TRBD1
TGTGCCAGCAGTTTATACAGGGGCACTGAAGCTTTCTTT
CASSLYRGTEAFF
>TRBJ2-5|.|TRBV19|.
TGTGCCAGTAGTATGTGGGCAGGGGGGCAGGGGGAGACCCAGTACTTC
CASSMWAGGQGETQYF
>TRBJ2-1|many|TRBV7-3|TRBD2
TGTGCCAGCAGCTATGGTTCGGGGGGGCCCTACAATGAGCAGTTCTTC
CASSYGSGGPYNEQFF
>TRBJ1-2|few|TRBV5-1|.
TGCGCCAGCAGCTTAACCGGAGCTAACTATGGCTACACCTTC
CASSLTGANYGYTF
>TRBJ1-4|.|TRBV6-5|TRBD1
TGTGCCAGCAGTTACACGACCGGGACAGGGGATGAAAAACTGTTTTTT
CASSYTTGTGDEKLFF
>TRBJ1-2|.|TRBV2|TRBD1
TGTGCCAGCAGTGGAACAGGGGGTATCTATGGCTACACCTTC
CASSGTGGIYGYTF
>TRBJ2-7|.|TRBV6-6|.
TGTGCCAGCAGTTACCGCGGGACAGCCGACTACGAGCAGTACTTC
CASSYRGTADYEQYF
>TRBJ1-1|.|TRBV29-1|TRBD1
TGCAGCGTTGACCTGGGACAGATGAACACTGAAGCTTTCTTT
CSVDLGQMNTEAFF
>TRBJ2-5|.|TRBV7-9|TRBD1
TGTGCCAGCAGCCCCGGGGACAGGGGGCAGGGAGAGACCCAGTACTTC
CASSPGDRGQGETQYF
>TRBJ1-6|many|TRBV20-1|TRBD1
TGCAGTGCTATGAGACAGGGGGCGAATTCACCCCTCCACTTT
CSAMRQGANSPLHF
>TRBJ1-1|many|TRBV6-4|.
TGTGCCAGTTCAACCGGGGCCCCGAACACTGAAGCTTTCTTT
CASSTGAPNTEAFF
>TRBJ2-1|once|TRBV20-1|TRBD2
TGCAGTGCTAGAGATCCCAGGACTAGCGGGAGGGATGAGCAGTTCTTC
CSARDPRTSGRDEQFF
>TRBJ2-1|.|TRBV28|TRBD2
TGTGCCAGCAGGTTAGCGGGGGGAGCCTCCAACGAGCAGTTCTTC
CASRLAGGASNEQFF
>TRBJ1-1|few|TRBV12-3/TRBV12-4|.
TGTGCCAGCAGTTTATGGCGGGACATGAACACTGAAGCTTTCTTT
CASSLWRDMNTEAFF
>TRBJ1-3|many|TRBV18|TRBD1
TGTGCCAGCTCGACCAGGGGGGCTGGGAACACCATATATTTT
CASSTRGAGNTIYF
>TRBJ1-5|.|TRBV20-1|.
TGCAGTGCTGGGGGCCCAGGCCAATATAGCAATCAGCCCCAGCATTTT
CSAGGPGQYSNQPQHF
>TRBJ2-1|many|TRBV24-1|TRBD2
TGTGCCACCAGTGACCCAGGACTAGCGGGGAAGAATGAGCAGTTCTTC
CATSDPGLAGKNEQFF
>TRBJ2-5|.|TRBV7-2|.
TGTGCCAGCAGCGGGGCTAGCACCCTCGAAGAGACCCAGTACTTC
CASSGASTLEETQYF